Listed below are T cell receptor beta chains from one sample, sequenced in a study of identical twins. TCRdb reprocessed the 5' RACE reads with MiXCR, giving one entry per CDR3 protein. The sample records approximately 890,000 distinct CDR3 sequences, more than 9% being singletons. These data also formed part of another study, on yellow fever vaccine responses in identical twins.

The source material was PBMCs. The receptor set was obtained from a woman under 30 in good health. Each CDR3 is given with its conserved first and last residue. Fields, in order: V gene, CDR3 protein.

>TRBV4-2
CATSSGLADTDTQYF
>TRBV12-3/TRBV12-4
CASSLSGGIGGELFF
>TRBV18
CASSPDPAGRGYTF
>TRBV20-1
CSAGPTGGADTQYF
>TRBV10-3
CAITRTGATEAFF
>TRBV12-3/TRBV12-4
CASSSGRWYASGSVGETQYF
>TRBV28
CASDSRETYGYTF
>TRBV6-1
CASSPSGTENTEAFF
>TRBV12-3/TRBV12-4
CASSLRTGGFDEQFF
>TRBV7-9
CASSRTTSGGTQYF
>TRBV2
CASRRLVTGDTQYF
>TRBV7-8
CASSVTSADEQFF
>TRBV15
CATSRQGQASPLHF
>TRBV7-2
CASSLGAGEVFF
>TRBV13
CASSLRLGSSSYNEQFF
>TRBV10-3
CAIRPSGGNTDTQYF
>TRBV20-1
CSARRDRENTGELFF
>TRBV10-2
CASRTGANVLTF
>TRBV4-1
CASSQDSRGTAPGGYTF
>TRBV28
CANSGSNTGELFF
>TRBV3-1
CASSQGRAVSGNTIYF
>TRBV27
CASSLRIGQFTYEQYF
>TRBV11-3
CASSRRLAGGLRELFF
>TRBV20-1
CSASEGNRGADTQYF
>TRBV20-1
CSAAEGTSGSYEQYF
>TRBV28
CARRDRGTDAQYF
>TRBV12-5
CASGLVGAAGRFF
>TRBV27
CASSTRAGGPDKNIQYF
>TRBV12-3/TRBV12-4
CASGLAGGPYEQYF
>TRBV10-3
CAISEGSWKTQYF
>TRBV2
CASSEGRLKRTSQETQYF
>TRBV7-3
CASSAKGQPNEKLFF
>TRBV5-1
CAPSGDTQYF
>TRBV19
CASSIGPSGATDTQYF
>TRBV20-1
CSSVGRGQETQYF
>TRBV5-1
CASSFFTSGVPNEQFF
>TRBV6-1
CASLAPHGRWGGELFF
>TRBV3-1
CASSQERTSGRSYEQYF
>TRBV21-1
CASSKDRVGREVFMYNEQFF
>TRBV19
CASSPIRASGNTGELFF
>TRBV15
CATVVAGDTRTDTQYF
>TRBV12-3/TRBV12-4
CASSLAGPNEKLFF
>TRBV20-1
CSARAGVNQPQHF